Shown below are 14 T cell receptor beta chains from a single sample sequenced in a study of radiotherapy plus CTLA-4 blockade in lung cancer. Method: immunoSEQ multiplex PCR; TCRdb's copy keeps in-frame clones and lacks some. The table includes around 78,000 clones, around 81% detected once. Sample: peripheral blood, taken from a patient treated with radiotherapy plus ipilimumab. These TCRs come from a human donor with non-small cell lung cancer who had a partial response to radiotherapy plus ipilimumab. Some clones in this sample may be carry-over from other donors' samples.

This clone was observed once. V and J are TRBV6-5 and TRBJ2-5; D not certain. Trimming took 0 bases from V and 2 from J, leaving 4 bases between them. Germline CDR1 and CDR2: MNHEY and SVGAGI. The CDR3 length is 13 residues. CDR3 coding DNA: TGTGCCAGCAGTTACTCTCGGCAAGAGACCCAGTACTTC. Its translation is CASSYSRQETQYF.

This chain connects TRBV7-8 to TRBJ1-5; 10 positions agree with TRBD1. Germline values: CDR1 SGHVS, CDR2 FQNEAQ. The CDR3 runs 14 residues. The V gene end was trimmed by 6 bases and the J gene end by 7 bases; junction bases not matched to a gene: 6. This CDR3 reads CASRPDRGQQPQHF. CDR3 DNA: TGTGCCAGCAGACCCGACAGGGGGCAACAGCCCCAGCATTTT.

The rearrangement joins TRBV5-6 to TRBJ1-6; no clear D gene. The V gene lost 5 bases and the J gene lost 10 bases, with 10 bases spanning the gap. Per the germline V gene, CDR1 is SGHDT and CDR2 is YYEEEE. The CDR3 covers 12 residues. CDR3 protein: CASSSGKSPLHF. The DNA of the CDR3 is TGTGCCAGCAGTTCAGGAAAATCACCCCTCCACTTT.

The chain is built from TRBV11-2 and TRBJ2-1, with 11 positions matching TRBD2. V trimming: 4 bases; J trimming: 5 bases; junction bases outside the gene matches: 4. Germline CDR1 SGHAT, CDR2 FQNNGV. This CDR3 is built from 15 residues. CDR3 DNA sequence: TGTGCCAGCAGCTCCCAGGGACTAGCGGACAATGAGCAGTTCTTC. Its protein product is CASSSQGLADNEQFF.

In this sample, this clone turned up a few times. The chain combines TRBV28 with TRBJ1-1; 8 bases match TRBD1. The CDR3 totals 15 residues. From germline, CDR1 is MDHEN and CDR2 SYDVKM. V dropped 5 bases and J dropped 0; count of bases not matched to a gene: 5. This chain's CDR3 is CASSGRTGMNTEAFF. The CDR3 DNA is TGTGCCAGCAGTGGTAGGACAGGGATGAACACTGAAGCTTTCTTT. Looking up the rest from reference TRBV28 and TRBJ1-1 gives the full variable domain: DVKVTQSSRYLVKRTGEKVFLECVQDMDHENMFWYRQDPGLGLRLIYFSYDVKMKEKGDIPEGYSVSREKKERFSLILESASTNQTSMYLCASSGRTGMNTEAFFGQGTRLTVV.

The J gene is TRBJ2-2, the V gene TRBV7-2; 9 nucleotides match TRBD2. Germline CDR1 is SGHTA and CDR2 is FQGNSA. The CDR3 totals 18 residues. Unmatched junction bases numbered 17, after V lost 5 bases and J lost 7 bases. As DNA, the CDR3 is TGTGCCAGCAGCCCCCCTGTGGGACTAGCCTGGGGAGACGGGGAGCTGTTTTTT. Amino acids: CASSPPVGLAWGDGELFF.

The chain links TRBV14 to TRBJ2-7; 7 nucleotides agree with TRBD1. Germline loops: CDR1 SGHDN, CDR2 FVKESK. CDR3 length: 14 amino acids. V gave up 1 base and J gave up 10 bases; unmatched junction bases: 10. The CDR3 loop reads CASSQGQGNVYQYF. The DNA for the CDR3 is TGTGCCAGCAGCCAAGGACAGGGTAATGTGTATCAGTACTTC.

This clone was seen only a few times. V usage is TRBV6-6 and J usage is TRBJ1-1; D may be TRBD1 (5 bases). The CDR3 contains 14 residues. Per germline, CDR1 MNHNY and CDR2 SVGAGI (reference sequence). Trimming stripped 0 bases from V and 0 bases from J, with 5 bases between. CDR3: CASSYSGVNTEAFF. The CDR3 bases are TGTGCCAGCAGTTACTCAGGGGTGAACACTGAAGCTTTCTTT.

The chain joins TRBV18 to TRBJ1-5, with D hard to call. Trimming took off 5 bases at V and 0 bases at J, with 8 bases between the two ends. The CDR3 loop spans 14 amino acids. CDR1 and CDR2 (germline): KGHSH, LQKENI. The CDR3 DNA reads TGTGCCAGCTCAGAGGATTATAGCAATCAGCCCCAGCATTTT. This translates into CASSEDYSNQPQHF.

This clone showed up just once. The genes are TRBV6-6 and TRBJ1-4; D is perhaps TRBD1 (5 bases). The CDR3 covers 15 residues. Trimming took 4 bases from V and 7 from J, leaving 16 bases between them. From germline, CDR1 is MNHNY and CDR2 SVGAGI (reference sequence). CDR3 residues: CASSLAGAGSEKLFF. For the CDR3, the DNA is TGTGCCAGCAGTTTGGCTGGGGCAGGCAGTGAAAAACTGTTTTTT.

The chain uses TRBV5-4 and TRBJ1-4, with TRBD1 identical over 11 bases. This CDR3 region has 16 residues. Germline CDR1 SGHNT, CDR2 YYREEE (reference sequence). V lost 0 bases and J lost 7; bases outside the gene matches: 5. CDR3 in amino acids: CASSLGAGTGGEKLFF. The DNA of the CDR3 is TGTGCCAGCAGCTTGGGGGCCGGGACAGGGGGTGAAAAACTGTTTTTT. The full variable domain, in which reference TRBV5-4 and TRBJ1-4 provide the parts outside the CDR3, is ETGVTQSPTHLIKTRGQQVTLRCSSQSGHNTVSWYQQALGQGPQFIFQYYREEENGRGNFPPRFSGLQFPNYSSELNVNALELDDSALYLCASSLGAGTGGEKLFFGSGTQLSVL.

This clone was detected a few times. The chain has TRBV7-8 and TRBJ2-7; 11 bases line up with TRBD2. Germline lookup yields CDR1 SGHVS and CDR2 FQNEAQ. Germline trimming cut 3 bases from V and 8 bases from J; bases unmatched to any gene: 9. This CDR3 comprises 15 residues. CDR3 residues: CASSFGTSGSGQQYF. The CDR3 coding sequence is TGTGCCAGCAGCTTCGGGACTAGCGGCTCGGGGCAGCAGTACTTC.

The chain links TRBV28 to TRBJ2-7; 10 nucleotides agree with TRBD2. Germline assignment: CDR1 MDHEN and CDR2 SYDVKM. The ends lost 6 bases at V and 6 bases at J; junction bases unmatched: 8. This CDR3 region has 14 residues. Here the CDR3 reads CASRPSGRGGEQYF. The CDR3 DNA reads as TGTGCCAGCAGACCAAGCGGGAGGGGTGGCGAGCAGTACTTC.

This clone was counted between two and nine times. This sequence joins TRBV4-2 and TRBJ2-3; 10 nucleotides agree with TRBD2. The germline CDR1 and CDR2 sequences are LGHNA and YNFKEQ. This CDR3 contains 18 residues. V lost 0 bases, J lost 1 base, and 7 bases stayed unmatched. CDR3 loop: CASSQDRLLAGGTDTQYF. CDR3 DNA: TGTGCCAGCAGCCAAGATCGCCTCCTAGCGGGGGGCACAGATACGCAGTATTTT.